This T cell receptor (beta chain) was observed in a study of Ad26.COV2.S vaccination and SARS-CoV-2 variants. Across the whole study: The donor was enrolled in the Ad26.COV2.S arm of the COV1001 trial.

TCRdb's copy holds only in-frame clones and misses some; the assay was immunoSEQ multiplex PCR. The profile shows more than 300,000 clones, approximately 86% of them singletons. Stated treatment: 19 received Ad26.COV2.S at low or high dose, single or two shots; 5 received placebo; per-sample allocation not given. Collection of the samples took place on day 63 after the first injection of vaccine or placebo. Note on this clone: Its antigen is unidentified.

The CDR3 loop spans 16 amino acids. Per germline, CDR1 KGHSH and CDR2 LQKENI. Losses at the gene ends were 3 bases for V and 14 bases for J; bases not matched to a gene: 14. Broader study findings: Reported post-vaccination CD8+ and CD4+ T cell responses to spike showed substantial breadth. It was found that vaccine and placebo recipients had similar non-spike TCR breadth.

This clonotype was obtained from a person aged 18 to 59 who received the Ad26.COV2.S COVID-19 vaccine or a placebo. The V gene is TRBV18, the J gene TRBJ2-3, with TRBD2 matching over 13 bases. This material consisted of peripheral blood, taken in a trial of Ad26.COV2.S vaccine versus placebo. The CDR3 protein is CASSPDGTSGAASLYF. CDR3 coding DNA: TGTGCCAGCTCACCGGACGGGACTAGCGGGGCGGCTTCCTTGTATTTT.